Below are 3 T cell receptor beta chains sequenced from a single sample in a study of cytomegalovirus exposure and HLA in healthy donors. This PCR relied on a set of 60 Vbeta primers and 13 Jbeta primers. Some clones are missing from TCRdb's copy, which holds only in-frame ones; the method was immunoSEQ multiplex PCR. Here the sample spans under 150,000 clones, approximately 87% being singletons. The sample taken for sequencing was PBMCs. These receptors were collected from a man aged 35 to 55 in good health and CMV-seronegative.

This clone has just a few counts. The V and J genes are TRBV10-3 and TRBJ1-2; possibly TRBD1 for D (5 bases). Trimming took off 5 bases at V and 3 bases at J, with 19 bases between the two ends. The germline gives CDR1 ENHRY, CDR2 SYGVKD. This CDR3 contains 16 residues. Here the CDR3 DNA reads TGTGCCATCAGTTGGGCCTCACGGGGGTCCGACTATGGCTACACCTTC. It specifies CAISWASRGSDYGYTF.

This clone was counted a single time. The chain couples TRBV7-6 to TRBJ2-7; D gene uncertain. Trimming removed 8 bases from V and 5 bases from J, with 13 bases in between. This CDR3 spans 12 amino acids. Germline CDR1 SGHVS, CDR2 FNYEAQ. The CDR3 DNA reads as TGTGCCAGCTCAGGCTTAGGCGACGAGCAGTACTTC. Its translation is CASSGLGDEQYF.

This clone was detected once. This chain uses TRBV4-3 with TRBJ2-7, with a tentative D call TRBD2 (6 bases). V was shortened by 1 base and J by 0 bases, with 13 bases between the two germline ends. This CDR3 has 16 amino acids. Germline V gene data show CDR1 as LGHNA and CDR2 as YSLEER. CDR3 region: CASSQVYSGGSYEQYF. CDR3 coding DNA: TGCGCCAGCAGCCAAGTGTATAGCGGTGGCTCCTACGAGCAGTACTTC.